Following are 3 T cell receptor beta chains from one sample sequenced in a study of shared clonotypes between healthy human individuals. The method was immunoSEQ multiplex PCR; TCRdb's version includes in-frame clones alone and lacks a portion of them. This sample has roughly 550,000 clones, with roughly 95% found just once. The naive CD8 fraction comprised CD45RO-negative cells positively selected for CCR7 and excluded terminally differentiated effector memory CD45RA+ cells. The material sequenced was naive CD8+ T cells sorted from blood. These receptors were taken from a woman aged 30 to 39 in good health.

This chain uses TRBV7-9 with TRBJ2-7; 8 bases match TRBD1. J gave up 1 base and V 5 bases, and 7 bases lay outside the gene matches. CDR1 is SEHNR and CDR2 is FQNEAQ in the germline V gene (reference sequence). The CDR3 is made up of 15 amino acids. CDR3 in DNA: TGTGCCAGCAGCCCTACAGGGGGTAGATCCTACGAGCAGTACTTC. Translated: CASSPTGGRSYEQYF.

The rearrangement joins TRBV9 to TRBJ1-2, with 7 bases matching TRBD1. The CDR3 covers 16 residues. The junction had 8 bases not matched to a gene; V was cut back by 3 bases and J by 0 bases. CDR1 and CDR2 (germline): SGDLS, YYNGEE. The CDR3 region is CASSGGTANPNYGYTF. The CDR3 coding sequence is TGTGCCAGCAGCGGAGGGACAGCTAACCCTAACTATGGCTACACCTTC.

V and J are TRBV27 and TRBJ2-2, with D unclear. Trimming removed 7 bases at V and 0 bases at J, with 15 bases between. There are 16 residues in the CDR3. CDR1 MNHEY and CDR2 SMNVEV come from the germline V gene (reference sequence). Written as DNA, the CDR3 is TGTGCCAGCACCACTTGGACCGTGGCGAACACCGGGGAGCTGTTTTTT. Its translation is CASTTWTVANTGELFF.